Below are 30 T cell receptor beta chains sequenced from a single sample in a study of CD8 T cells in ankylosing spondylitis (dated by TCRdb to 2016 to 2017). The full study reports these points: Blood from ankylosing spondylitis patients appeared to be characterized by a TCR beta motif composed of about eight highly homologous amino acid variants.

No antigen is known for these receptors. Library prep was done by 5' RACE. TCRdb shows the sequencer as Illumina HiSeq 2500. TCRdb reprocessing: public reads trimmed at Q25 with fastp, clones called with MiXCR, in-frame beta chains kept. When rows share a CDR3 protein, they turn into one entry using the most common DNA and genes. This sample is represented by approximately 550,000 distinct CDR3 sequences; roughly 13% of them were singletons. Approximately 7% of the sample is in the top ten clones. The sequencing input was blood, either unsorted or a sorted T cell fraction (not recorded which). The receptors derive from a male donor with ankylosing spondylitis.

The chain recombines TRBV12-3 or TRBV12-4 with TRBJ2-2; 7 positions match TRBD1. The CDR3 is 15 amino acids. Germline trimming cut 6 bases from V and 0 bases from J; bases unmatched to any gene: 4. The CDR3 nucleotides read TGTGCCAGCAGCCCCGGACAGGCGAACACCGGGGAGCTGTTTTTT. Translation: CASSPGQANTGELFF.

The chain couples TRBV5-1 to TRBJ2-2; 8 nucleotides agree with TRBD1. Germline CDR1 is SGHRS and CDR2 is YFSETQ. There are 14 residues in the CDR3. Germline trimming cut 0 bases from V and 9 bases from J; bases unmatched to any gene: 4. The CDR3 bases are TGCGCCAGCAGCTTGGACAGGGGGAACTGGGAGCTGTTTTTT. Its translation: CASSLDRGNWELFF.

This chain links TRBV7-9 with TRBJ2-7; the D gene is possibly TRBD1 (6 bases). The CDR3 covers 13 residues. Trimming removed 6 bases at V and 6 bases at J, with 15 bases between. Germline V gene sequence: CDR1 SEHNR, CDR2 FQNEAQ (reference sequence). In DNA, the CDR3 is TGTGCCAGCAGACGACAGGAAGAGGGCGAGCAGTACTTC. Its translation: CASRRQEEGEQYF.

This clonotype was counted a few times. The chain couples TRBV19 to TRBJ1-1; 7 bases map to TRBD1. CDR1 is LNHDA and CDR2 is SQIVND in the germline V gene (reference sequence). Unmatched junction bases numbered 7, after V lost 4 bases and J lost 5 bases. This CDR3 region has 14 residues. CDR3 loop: CASSKTGVGTEAFF. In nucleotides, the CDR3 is TGTGCCAGTAGTAAAACAGGGGTAGGGACTGAAGCTTTCTTT. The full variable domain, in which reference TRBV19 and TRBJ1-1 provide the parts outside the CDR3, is DGGITQSPKYLFRKEGQNVTLSCEQNLNHDAMYWYRQDPGQGLRLIYYSQIVNDFQKGDIAEGYSVSREKKESFPLTVTSAQKNPTAFYLCASSKTGVGTEAFFGQGTRLTVV.

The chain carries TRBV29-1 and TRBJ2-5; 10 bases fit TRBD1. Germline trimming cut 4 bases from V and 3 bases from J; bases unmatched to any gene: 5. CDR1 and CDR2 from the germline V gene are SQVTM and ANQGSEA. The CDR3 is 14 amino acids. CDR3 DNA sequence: TGCAGCGTTGTTATGGGACAGGGGAAAGAGACCCAGTACTTC. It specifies CSVVMGQGKETQYF.

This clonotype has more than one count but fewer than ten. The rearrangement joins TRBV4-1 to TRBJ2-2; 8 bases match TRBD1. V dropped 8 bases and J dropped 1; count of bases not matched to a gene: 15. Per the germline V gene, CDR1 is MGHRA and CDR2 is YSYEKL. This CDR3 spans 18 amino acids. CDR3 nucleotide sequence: TGCGCCAGCCAAGAACCGAGACAGGGGATGATGAACACCGGGGAGCTGTTTTTT. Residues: CASQEPRQGMMNTGELFF.

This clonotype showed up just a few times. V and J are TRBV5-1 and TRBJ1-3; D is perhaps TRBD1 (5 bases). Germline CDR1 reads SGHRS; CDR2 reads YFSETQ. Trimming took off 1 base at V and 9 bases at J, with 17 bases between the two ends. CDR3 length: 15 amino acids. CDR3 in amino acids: CASSLSMARTTTIYF. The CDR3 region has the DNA TGCGCCAGCAGCTTGAGCATGGCCAGGACAACCACCATATATTTT.

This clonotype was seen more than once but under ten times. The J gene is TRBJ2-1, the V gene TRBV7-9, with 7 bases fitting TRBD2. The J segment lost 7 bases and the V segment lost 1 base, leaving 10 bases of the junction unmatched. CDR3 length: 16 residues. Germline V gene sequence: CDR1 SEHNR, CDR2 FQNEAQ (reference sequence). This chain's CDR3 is CASSLVAGEGLNEQFF. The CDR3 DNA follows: TGTGCCAGCAGCTTAGTGGCTGGGGAGGGATTAAATGAGCAGTTCTTC.

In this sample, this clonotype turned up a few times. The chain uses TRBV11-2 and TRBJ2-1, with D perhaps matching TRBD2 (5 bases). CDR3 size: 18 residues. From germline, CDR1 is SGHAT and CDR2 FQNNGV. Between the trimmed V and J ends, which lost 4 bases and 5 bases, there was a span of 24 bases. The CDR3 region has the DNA TGTGCCAGCAGCTCACTCTTTCGTGGGAGAGGCGTGGACAATGAGCAGTTCTTC. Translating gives CASSSLFRGRGVDNEQFF.

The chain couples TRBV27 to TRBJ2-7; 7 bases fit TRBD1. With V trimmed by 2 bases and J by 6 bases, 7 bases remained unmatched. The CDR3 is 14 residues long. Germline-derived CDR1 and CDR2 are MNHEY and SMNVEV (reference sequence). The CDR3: CASSLLRGTVEQYF. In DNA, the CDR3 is TGTGCCAGCAGTTTACTTCGAGGGACAGTCGAGCAGTACTTC.

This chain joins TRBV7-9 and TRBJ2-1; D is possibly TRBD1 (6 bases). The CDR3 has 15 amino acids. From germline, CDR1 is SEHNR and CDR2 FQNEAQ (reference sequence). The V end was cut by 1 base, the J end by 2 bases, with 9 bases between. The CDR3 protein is CASSLDGTPYNEQFF. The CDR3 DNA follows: TGTGCCAGCAGCTTAGACGGGACACCCTACAATGAGCAGTTCTTC.

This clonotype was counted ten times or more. The CDR3 region is CASSRRQKNQPQHF. As DNA, the CDR3 is TGTGCCAGCAGTCGACGACAGAAGAATCAGCCCCAGCATTTT. V and J are TRBV5-6 and TRBJ1-5; TRBD1 is a possible D gene (5 bases). Trimming removed 5 bases from V and 4 bases from J, with 13 bases in between. Per germline, CDR1 SGHDT and CDR2 YYEEEE. This CDR3 has 14 residues.

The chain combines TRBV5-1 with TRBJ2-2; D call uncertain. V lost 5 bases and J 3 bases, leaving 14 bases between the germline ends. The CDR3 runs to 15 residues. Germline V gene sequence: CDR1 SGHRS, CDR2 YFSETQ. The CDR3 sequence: CASRKSPRDTGELFF. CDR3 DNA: TGCGCCAGCAGGAAATCTCCTCGAGACACCGGGGAGCTGTTTTTT.

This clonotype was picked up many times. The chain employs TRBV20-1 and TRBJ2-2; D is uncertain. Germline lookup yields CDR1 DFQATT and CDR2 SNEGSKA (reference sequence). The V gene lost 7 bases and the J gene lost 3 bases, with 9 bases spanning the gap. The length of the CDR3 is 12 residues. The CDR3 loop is CSGSVDTGELFF. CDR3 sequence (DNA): TGCAGTGGCAGCGTGGACACCGGGGAGCTGTTTTTT.

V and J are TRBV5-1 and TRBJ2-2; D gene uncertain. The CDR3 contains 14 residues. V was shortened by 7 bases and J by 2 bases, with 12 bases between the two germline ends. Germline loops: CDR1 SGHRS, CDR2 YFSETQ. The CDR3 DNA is TGCGCCAGCCGGAAAGCACTAAACACCGGGGAGCTGTTTTTT. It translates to CASRKALNTGELFF.

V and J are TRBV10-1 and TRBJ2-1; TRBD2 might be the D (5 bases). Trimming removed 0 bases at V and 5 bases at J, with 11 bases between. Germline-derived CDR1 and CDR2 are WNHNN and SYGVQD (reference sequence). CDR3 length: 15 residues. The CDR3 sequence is CASSESETTNNEQFF. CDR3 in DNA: TGCGCCAGCAGTGAGTCGGAGACTACCAACAATGAGCAGTTCTTC.

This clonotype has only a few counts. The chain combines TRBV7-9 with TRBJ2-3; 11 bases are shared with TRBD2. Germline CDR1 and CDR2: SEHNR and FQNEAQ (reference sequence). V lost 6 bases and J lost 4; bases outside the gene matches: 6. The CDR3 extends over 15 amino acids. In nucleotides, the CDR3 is TGTGCCAGCAGATCCCTAGCGGGAGGTTCAGATACGCAGTATTTT. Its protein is CASRSLAGGSDTQYF.

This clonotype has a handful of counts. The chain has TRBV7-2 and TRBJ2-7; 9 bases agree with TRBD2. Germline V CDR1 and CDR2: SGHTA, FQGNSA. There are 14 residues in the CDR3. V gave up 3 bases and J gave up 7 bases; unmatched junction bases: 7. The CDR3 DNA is TGTGCCAGCAGCTTGACTAGCGGTTCTGGGGAGCAGTACGTC. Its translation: CASSLTSGSGEQYV.

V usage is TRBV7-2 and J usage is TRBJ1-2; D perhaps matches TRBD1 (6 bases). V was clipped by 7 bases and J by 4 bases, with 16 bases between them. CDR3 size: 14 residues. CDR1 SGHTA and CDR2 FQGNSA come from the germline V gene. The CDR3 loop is CASTTGGPAYGYTF. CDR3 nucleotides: TGTGCCAGCACCACTGGGGGGCCAGCCTATGGCTACACCTTC.

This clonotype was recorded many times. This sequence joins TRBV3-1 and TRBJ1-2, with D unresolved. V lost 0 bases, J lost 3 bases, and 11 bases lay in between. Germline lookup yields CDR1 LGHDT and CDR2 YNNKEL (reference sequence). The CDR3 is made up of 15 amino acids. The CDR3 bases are TGTGCCAGCAGCCAAGATCTTACCGGGGACTATGGCTACACCTTC. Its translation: CASSQDLTGDYGYTF.

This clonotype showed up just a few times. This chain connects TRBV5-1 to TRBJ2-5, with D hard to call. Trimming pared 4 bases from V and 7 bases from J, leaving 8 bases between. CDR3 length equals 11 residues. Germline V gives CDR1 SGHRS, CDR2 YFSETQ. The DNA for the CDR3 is TGCGCCAGCAGCCCCGTTGGGACCCAGTACTTC. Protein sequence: CASSPVGTQYF.

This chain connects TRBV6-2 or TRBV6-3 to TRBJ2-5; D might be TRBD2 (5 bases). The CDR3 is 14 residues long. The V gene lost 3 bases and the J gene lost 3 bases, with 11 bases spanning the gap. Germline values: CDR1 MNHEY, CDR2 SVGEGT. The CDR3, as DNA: TGTGCCAGCAGTTATTGGCGGAGGAAAGAGACCCAGTACTTC. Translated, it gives CASSYWRRKETQYF.

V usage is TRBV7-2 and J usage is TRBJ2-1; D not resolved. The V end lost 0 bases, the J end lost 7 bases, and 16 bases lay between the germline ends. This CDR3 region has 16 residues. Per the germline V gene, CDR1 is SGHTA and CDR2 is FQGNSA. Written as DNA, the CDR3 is TGTGCCAGCAGCTTAGCCCCGGGCTTAGGTCGGAATGAGCAGTTCTTC. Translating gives CASSLAPGLGRNEQFF.

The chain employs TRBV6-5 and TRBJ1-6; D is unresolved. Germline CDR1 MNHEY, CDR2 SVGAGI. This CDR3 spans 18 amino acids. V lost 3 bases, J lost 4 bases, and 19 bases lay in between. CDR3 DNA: TGTGCCAGCAGTTATGGTCTGGGTTTTAGTTCTTATAATTCACCCCTCCACTTT. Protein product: CASSYGLGFSSYNSPLHF.

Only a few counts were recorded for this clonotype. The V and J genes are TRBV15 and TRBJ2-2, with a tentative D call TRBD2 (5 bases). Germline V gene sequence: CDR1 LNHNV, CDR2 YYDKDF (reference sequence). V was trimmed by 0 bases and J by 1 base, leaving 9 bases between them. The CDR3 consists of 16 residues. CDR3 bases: TGTGCCACCAGCAGAGATCGAGGGCGGAACACCGGGGAGCTGTTTTTT. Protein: CATSRDRGRNTGELFF.

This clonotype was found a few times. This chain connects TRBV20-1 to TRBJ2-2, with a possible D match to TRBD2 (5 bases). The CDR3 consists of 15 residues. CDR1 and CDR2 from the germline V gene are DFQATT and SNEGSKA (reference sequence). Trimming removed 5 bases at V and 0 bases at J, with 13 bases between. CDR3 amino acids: CSAHGGAANTGELFF. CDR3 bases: TGCAGTGCTCACGGCGGAGCGGCGAACACCGGGGAGCTGTTTTTT.

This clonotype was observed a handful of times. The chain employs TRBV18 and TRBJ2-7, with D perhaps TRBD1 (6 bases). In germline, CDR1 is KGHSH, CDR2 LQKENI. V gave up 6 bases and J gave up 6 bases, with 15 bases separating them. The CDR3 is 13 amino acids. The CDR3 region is CASSPLGGGEQYV. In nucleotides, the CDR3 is TGTGCCAGCTCCCCCCTTGGGGGCGGCGAGCAGTACGTC.

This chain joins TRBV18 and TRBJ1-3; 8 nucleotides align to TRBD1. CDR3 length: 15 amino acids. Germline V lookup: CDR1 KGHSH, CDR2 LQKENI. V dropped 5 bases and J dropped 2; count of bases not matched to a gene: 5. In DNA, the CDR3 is TGTGCCAGCTCAGTGGACAGGGAGCCTGGAAACACCATATATTTT. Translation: CASSVDREPGNTIYF. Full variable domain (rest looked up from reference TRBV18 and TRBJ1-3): NAGVMQNPRHLVRRRGQEARLRCSPMKGHSHVYWYRQLPEEGLKFMVYLQKENIIDESGMPKERFSAEFPKEGPSILRIQQVVRGDSAAYFCASSVDREPGNTIYFGEGSWLTVV.

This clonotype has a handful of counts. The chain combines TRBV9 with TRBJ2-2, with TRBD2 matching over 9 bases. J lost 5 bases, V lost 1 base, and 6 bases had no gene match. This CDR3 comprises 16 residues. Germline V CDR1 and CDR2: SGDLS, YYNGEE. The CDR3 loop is CASSVLGLAGTGELFF. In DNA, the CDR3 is TGTGCCAGCAGCGTACTGGGGCTAGCGGGAACCGGGGAGCTGTTTTTT.

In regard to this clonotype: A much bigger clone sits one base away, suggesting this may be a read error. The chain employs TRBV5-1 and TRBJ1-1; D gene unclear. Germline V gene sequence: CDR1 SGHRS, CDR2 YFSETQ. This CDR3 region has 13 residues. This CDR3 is CAGSSKGSTEAFF. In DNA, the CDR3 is TGCGCCGGCAGCTCAAAGGGCTCCACTGAAGCTTTCTTT.